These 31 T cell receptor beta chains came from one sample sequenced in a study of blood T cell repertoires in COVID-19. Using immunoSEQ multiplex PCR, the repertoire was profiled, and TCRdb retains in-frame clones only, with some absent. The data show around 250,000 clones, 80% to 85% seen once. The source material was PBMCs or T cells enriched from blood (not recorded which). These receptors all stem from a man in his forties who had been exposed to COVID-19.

CDR3 coding DNA: TGTGCCACCCCTAATCTATCCGAACGCCCCCCACGTTGTGGCTACACCTTC. Residues: CATPNLSERPPRCGYTF. The chain uses TRBV24-1 and TRBJ1-2; D call uncertain. Trimming cost V 9 bases and J 7 bases, with 29 bases left between them. The germline V gene encodes CDR1 KGHDR and CDR2 SFDVKD. This CDR3 spans 17 amino acids.

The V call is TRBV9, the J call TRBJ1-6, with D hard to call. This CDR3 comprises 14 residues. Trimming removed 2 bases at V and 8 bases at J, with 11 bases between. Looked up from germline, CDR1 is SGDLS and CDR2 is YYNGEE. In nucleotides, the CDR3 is TGTGCCAGCAGCGTCTCGATGAGGGATTCACCCCTCCACTTT. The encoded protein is CASSVSMRDSPLHF. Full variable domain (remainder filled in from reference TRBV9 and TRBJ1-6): DSGVTQTPKHLITATGQRVTLRCSPRSGDLSVYWYQQSLDQGLQFLIQYYNGEERAKGNILERFSAQQFPDLHSELNLSSLELGDSALYFCASSVSMRDSPLHFGNGTRLTVT.

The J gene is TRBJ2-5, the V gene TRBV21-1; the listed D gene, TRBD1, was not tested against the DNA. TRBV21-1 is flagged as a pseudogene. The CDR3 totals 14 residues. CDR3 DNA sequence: TGTGCCCGATCTTGGTCGACAGTCCAAGAGACCCAGTACTTC. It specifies CARSWSTVQETQYF.

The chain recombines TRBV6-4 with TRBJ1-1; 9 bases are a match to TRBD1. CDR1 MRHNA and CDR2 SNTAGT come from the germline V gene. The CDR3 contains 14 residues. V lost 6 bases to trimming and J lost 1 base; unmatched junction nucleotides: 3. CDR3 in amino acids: CASRTGGENTEAFF. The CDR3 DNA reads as TGTGCCAGCAGGACAGGGGGTGAGAACACTGAAGCTTTCTTT.

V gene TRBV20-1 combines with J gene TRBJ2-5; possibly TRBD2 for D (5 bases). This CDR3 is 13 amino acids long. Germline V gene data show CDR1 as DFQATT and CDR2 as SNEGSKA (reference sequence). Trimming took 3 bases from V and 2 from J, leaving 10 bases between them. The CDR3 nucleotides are TGCAGTGCTAGTTCGGGAAGACAAGAGACCCAGTACTTC. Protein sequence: CSASSGRQETQYF.

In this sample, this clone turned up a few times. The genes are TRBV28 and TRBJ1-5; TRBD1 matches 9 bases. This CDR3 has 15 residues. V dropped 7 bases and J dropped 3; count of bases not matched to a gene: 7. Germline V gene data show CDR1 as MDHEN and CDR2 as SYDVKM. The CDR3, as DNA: TGTGCCAGCACCACCGGGACAGGGTTCAATCAGCCCCAGCATTTT. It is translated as CASTTGTGFNQPQHF.

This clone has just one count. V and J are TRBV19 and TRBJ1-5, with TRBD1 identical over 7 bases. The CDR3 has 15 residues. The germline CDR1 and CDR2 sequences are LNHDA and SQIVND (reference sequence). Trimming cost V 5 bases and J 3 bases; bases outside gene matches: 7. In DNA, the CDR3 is TGTGCCAGTAGTCCCGGGACAGCTAACAATCAGCCCCAGCATTTT. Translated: CASSPGTANNQPQHF. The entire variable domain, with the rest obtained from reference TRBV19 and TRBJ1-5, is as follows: DGGITQSPKYLFRKEGQNVTLSCEQNLNHDAMYWYRQDPGQGLRLIYYSQIVNDFQKGDIAEGYSVSREKKESFPLTVTSAQKNPTAFYLCASSPGTANNQPQHFGDGTRLSIL.

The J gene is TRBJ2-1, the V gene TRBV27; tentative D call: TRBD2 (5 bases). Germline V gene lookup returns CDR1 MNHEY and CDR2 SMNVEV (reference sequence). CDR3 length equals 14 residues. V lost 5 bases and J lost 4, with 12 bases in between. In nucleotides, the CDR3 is TGTGCCAGCAGTCGATTACTAGAATACAATGAGCAGTTCTTC. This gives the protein CASSRLLEYNEQFF.

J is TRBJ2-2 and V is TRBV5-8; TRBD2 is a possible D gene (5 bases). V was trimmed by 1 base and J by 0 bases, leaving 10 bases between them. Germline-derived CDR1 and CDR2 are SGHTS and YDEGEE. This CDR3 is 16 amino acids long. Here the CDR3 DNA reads TGTGCCAGCAGCTTGTGGGAGATCGCGAACACCGGGGAGCTGTTTTTT. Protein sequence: CASSLWEIANTGELFF.

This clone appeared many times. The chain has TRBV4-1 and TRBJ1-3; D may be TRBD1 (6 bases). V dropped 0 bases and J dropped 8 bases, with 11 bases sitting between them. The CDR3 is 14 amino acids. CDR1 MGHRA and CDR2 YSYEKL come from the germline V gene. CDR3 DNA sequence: TGCGCCAGCAGCCAAGAAGGGGGGGTCGACACCATATATTTT. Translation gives CASSQEGGVDTIYF.

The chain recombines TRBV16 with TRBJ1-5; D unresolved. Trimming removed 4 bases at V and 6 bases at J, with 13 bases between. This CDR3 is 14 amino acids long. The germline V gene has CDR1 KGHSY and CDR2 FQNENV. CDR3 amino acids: CASSRDVGGQPQHF. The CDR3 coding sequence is TGTGCCAGCAGCCGCGACGTTGGCGGTCAGCCCCAGCATTTT.

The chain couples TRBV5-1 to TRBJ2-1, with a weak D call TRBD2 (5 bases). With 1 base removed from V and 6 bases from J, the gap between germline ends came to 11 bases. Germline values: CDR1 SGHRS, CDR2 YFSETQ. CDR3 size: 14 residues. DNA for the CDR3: TGCGCCAGCAGCTTGACGGGAACGGTCAATGAGCAGTTCTTC. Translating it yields CASSLTGTVNEQFF. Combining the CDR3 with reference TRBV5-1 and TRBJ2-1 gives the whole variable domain KAGVTQTPRYLIKTRGQQVTLSCSPISGHRSVSWYQQTPGQGLQFLFEYFSETQRNKGNFPGRFSGRQFSNSRSEMNVSTLELGDSALYLCASSLTGTVNEQFFGPGTRLTVL.

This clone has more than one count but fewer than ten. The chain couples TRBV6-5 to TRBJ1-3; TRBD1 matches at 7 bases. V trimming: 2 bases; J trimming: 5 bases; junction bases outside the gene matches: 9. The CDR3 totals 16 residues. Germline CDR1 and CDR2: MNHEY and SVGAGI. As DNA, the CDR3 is TGTGCCAGCAGTTACGCCCCAGGGGGAAGTAGAAACACCATATATTTT. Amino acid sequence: CASSYAPGGSRNTIYF.

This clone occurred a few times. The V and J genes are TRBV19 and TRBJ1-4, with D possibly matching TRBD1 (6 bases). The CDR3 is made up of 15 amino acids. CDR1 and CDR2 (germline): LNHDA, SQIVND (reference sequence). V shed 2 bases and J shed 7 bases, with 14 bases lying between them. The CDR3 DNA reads TGTGCCAGTAGTATAAATTCCGGGACACGTGAAAAACTGTTTTTT. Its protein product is CASSINSGTREKLFF.

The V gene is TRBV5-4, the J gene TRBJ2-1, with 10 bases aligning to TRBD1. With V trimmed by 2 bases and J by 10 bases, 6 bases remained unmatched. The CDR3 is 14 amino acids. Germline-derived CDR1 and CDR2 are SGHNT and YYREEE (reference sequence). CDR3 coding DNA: TGTGCCAGCAGCTTAGACAGGGGGCGCCGGGAGCAGTTCTTC. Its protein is CASSLDRGRREQFF.

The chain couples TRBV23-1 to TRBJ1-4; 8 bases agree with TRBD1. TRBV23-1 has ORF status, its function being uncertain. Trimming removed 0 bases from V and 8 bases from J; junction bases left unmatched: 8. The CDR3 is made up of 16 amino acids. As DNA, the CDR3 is TGCGCCAGCAGTCAATCATGTGGACAGGGAGAAGAAAAACTGTTTTTT. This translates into CASSQSCGQGEEKLFF.

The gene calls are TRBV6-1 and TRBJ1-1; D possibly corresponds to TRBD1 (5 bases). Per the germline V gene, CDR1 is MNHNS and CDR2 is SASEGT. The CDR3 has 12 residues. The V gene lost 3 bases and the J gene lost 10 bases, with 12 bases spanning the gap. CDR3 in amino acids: CASSEIQALAFF. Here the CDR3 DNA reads TGTGCCAGCAGTGAGATACAGGCCCTAGCTTTCTTT.

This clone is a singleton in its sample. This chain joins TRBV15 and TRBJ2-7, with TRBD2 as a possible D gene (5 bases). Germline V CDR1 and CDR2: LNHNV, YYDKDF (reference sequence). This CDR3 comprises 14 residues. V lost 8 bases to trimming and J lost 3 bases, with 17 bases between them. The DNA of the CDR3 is TGTGCCACCGCGGCGGGTGTGGGGTTCTACGAGCAGTACTTC. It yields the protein CATAAGVGFYEQYF.

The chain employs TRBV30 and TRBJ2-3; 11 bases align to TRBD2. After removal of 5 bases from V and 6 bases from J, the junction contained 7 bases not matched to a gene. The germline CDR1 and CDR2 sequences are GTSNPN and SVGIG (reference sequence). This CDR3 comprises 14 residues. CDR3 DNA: TGTGCCTGGGGTAGCGGGAGGGCCTCGGATACGCAGTATTTT. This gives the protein CAWGSGRASDTQYF.

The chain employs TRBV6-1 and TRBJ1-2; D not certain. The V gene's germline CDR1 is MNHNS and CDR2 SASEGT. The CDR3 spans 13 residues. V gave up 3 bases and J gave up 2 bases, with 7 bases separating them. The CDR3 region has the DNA TGTGCCAGCAGTGAGTTACTGAACTATGGCTACACCTTC. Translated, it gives CASSELLNYGYTF.

The DNA for the CDR3 is TGTGCCAGCAGTCCCCCAGGGATGAAGACCCAGTACTTC. This translates into CASSPPGMKTQYF. This sequence joins TRBV12-3 or TRBV12-4 and TRBJ2-5; TRBD1 might be the D (5 bases). V was pared by 5 bases and J by 6 bases, with 13 bases between. This CDR3 comprises 13 residues.

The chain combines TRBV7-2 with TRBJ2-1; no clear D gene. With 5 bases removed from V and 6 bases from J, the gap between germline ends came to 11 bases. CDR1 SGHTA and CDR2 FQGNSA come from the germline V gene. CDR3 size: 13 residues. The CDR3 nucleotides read TGTGCCAGCAGCAATCCCACACGCAATGAGCAGTTCTTC. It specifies CASSNPTRNEQFF. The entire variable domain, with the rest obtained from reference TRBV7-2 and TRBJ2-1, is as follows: GAGVSQSPSNKVTEKGKDVELRCDPISGHTALYWYRQSLGQGLEFLIYFQGNSAPDKSGLPSDRFSAERTGGSVSTLTIQRTQQEDSAVYLCASSNPTRNEQFFGPGTRLTVL.

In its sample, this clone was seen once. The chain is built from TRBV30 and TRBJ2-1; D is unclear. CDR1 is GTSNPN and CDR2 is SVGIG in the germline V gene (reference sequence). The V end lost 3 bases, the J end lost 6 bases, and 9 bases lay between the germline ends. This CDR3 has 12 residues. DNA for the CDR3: TGTGCCTGGAGCCCCTCGGTCAATGAGCAGTTCTTC. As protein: CAWSPSVNEQFF.

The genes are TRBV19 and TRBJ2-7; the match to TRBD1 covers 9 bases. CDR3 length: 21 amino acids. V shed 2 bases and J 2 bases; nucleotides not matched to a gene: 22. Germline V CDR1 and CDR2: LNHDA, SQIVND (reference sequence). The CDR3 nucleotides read TGTGCCAGTAGTATACCCCCTCCGGGACAGGGAAGTAAATCGGTCCCCTACGAGCAGTACTTC. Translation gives CASSIPPPGQGSKSVPYEQYF.

CDR3 bases: TGCGCCAGCAGCCCGGGGACAGGAAGAGGCAATCAGCCCCAGCATTTT. Amino acid sequence: CASSPGTGRGNQPQHF. The gene calls are TRBV5-1 and TRBJ1-5; TRBD1 aligns across 8 bases. The V gene end was trimmed by 4 bases and the J gene end by 2 bases; junction bases not matched to a gene: 8. Germline CDR1 and CDR2: SGHRS and YFSETQ. The CDR3 is 16 residues long.

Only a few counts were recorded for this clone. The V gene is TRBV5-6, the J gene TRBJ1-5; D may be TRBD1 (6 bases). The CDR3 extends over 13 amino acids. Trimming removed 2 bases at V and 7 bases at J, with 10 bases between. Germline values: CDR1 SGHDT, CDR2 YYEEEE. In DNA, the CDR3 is TGTGCCAGCAGCTTAGGGGGTGGCCAGCCCCAGCATTTT. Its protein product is CASSLGGGQPQHF.

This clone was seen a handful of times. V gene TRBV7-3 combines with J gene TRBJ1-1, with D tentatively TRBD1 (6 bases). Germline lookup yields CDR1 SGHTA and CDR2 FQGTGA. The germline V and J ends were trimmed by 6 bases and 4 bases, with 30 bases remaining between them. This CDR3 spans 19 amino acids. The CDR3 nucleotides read TGTGCCAGCAGTTTTGACCCCGCCACACATAAAGGGGGAATCACTGAAGCTTTCTTT. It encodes CASSFDPATHKGGITEAFF.

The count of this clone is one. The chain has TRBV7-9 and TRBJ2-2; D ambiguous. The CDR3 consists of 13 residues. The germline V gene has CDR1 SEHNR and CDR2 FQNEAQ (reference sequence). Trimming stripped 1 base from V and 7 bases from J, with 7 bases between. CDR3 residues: CASSLEGGGELFF. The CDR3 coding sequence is TGTGCCAGCAGCTTAGAAGGCGGCGGGGAGCTGTTTTTT.

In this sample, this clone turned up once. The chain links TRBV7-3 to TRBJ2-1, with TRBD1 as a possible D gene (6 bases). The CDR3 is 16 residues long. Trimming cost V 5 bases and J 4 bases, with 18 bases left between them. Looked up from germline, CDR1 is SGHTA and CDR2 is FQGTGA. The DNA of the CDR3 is TGTGCCAGCAGCCCACAGGGTAGGGGTTTGTACAATGAGCAGTTCTTC. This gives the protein CASSPQGRGLYNEQFF. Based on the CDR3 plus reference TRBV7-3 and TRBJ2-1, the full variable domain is GAGVSQTPSNKVTEKGKYVELRCDPISGHTALYWYRQSLGQGPEFLIYFQGTGAADDSGLPNDRFFAVRPEGSVSTLKIQRTERGDSAVYLCASSPQGRGLYNEQFFGPGTRLTVL.

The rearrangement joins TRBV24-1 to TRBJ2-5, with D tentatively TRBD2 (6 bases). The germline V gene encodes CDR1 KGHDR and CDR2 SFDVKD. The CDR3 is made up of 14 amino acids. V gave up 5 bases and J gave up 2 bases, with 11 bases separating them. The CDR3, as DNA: TGTGCCACCAGTGGGGCGGGAAATCAAGAGACCCAGTACTTC. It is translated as CATSGAGNQETQYF.

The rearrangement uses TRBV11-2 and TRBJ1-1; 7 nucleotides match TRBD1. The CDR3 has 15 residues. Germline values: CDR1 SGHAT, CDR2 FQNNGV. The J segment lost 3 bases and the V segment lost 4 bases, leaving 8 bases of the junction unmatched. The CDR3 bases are TGTGCCAGCAGCTATCCAGGGGGATCTTACACTGAAGCTTTCTTT. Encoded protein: CASSYPGGSYTEAFF.